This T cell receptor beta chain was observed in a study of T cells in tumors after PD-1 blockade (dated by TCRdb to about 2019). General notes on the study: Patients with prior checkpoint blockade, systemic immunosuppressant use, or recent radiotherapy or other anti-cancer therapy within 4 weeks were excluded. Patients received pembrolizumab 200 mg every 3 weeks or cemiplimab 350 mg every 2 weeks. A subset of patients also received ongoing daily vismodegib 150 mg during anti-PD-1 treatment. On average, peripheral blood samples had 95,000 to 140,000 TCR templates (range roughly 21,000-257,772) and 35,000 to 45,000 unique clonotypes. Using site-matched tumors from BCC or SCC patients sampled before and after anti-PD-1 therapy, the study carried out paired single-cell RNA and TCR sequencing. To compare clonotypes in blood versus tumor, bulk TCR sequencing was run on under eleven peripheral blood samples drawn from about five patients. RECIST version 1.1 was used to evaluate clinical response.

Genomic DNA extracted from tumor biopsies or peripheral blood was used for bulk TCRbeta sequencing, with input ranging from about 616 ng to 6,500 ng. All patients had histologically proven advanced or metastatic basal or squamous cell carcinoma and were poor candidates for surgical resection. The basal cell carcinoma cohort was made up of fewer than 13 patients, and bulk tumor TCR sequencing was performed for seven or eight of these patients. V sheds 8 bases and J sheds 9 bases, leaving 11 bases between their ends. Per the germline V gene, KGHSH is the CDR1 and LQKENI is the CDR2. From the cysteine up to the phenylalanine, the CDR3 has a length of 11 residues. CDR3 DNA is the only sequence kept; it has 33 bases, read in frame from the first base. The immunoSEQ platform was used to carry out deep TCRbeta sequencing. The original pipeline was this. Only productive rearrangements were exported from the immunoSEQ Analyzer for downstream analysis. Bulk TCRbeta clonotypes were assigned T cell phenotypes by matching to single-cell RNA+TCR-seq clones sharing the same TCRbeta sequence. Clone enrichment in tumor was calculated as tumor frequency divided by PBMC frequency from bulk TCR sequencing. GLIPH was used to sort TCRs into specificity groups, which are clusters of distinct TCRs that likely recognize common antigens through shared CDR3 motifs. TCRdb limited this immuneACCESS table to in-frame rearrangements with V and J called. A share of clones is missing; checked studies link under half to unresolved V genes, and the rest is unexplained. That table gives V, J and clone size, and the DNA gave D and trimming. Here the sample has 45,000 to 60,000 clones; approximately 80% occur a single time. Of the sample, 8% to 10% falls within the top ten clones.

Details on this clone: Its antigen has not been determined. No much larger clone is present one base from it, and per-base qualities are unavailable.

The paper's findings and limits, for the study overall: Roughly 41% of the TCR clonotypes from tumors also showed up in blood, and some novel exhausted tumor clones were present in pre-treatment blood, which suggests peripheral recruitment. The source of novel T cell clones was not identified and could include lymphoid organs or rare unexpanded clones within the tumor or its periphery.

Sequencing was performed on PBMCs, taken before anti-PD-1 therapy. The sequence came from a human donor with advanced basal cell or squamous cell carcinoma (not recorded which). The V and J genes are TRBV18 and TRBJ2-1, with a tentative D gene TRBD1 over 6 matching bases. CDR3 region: CASLTQGEQFF. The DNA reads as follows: TGTGCCAGCCTAACACAGGGTGAGCAGTTCTTC.